This paragraph reports one T cell receptor beta chain. The repertoire was sequenced with immunoSEQ multiplex PCR; TCRdb's copy has only in-frame clones and lacks some. The top ten clones hold around 0.0099% of a sample with 700,000 to 750,000 clones, 70% to 90% of them seen once. The data stem from a study of shared T cell receptors in the human thymus. The CDR3 consists of 19 residues. The junction had 11 bases not matched to a gene; V was cut back by 1 base and J by 1 base. Looked up from germline, CDR1 is SGHDT and CDR2 is YYEEEE. This sample also belongs to another study, concerning human thymus T cells. Turning to that study: Immunologically healthy infants in Finland undergoing congenital heart defect surgery were the donors. Resections that were taken during corrective heart surgery supplied the thymus tissue. There appeared to be biased usage of V and J genes in thymic and blood repertoires. Unrelated people showed highly overlapping thymic repertoires, related research reported.

The clonotype originates from a girl under two years old with a congenital heart defect. This rearrangement joins TRBV5-6 to TRBJ2-2; 9 bases match TRBD1. The sequenced material came from thymocytes. Here the CDR3 reads CASSLTRDRVNQNTGELFF. In DNA form, the CDR3 reads TGTGCCAGCAGCTTGACTAGGGACAGGGTAAATCAGAACACCGGGGAGCTGTTTTTT.